The rows below give T cell receptor beta chains drawn from one sample of a study of early T cells in non-severe SARS-CoV-2 infection. TCRdb reanalysed the 5' RACE reads using MiXCR and keeps one entry per CDR3 protein. Of approximately 39,000 distinct CDR3 sequences in the sample, roughly 4.5% were seen once. Sequenced sample: whole blood. Receptors were obtained from an adult who was a healthcare worker with PCR-confirmed SARS-CoV-2 infection or an uninfected control (not recorded which). The CDR3 runs from the conserved cysteine through the conserved F or W. The listing skips clone size in some rows; elsewhere it reads once, few, many or a size class.

clone size: many
J gene: TRBJ2-6
V gene: TRBV9
CDR3 protein: CASSVDATPGANVLTF

clone size: .
J gene: TRBJ2-3
V gene: TRBV11-2
CDR3 protein: CASSPILAGGGADTQYF

clone size: .
J gene: TRBJ2-3
V gene: TRBV3-1
CDR3 protein: CASSRMTDTQYF

clone size: many
J gene: TRBJ1-1
V gene: TRBV18
CDR3 protein: CASSLLQGWNTEAFF

clone size: .
J gene: TRBJ1-3
V gene: TRBV11-2
CDR3 protein: CASSLTGASGNTIYF

clone size: many
J gene: TRBJ2-3
V gene: TRBV7-6
CDR3 protein: CASSLARQGSDTQYF

clone size: .
J gene: TRBJ2-5
V gene: TRBV20-1
CDR3 protein: CRAGYQETQYF

clone size: .
J gene: TRBJ2-7
V gene: TRBV20-1
CDR3 protein: CSAWSGHSYEQYF

clone size: .
J gene: TRBJ1-1
V gene: TRBV7-9
CDR3 protein: CASSLGRLLNTEAFF

clone size: many
J gene: TRBJ1-6
V gene: TRBV14
CDR3 protein: CASSQTPLSSYNSPLHF

clone size: few
J gene: TRBJ1-2
V gene: TRBV12-3/TRBV12-4
CDR3 protein: CASSLGGLGYGYTF

clone size: .
J gene: TRBJ2-1
V gene: TRBV11-1
CDR3 protein: CASSPRTGRRNEQFF

clone size: many
J gene: TRBJ1-1
V gene: TRBV5-6
CDR3 protein: CASSFRQVNTEAFF

clone size: many
J gene: TRBJ1-6
V gene: TRBV6-2/TRBV6-3
CDR3 protein: CASSMANSPLHF

clone size: many
J gene: TRBJ2-7
V gene: TRBV27
CDR3 protein: CASSPETDSFKDEQYF

clone size: few
J gene: TRBJ2-3
V gene: TRBV6-1
CDR3 protein: CASSEPPADTQYF

clone size: few
J gene: TRBJ2-3
V gene: TRBV20-1
CDR3 protein: CSASAASTDTQYF

clone size: many
J gene: TRBJ2-5
V gene: TRBV19
CDR3 protein: CASSFTSGGAKQETQYF